The 27 T cell receptor beta chains presented below share a single source sample, sequenced in a study of T cells in Graves' hyperthyroidism and ophthalmopathy. Amplification of TCR beta CDR3 regions used RNA as the template. Carried out on the TCR CDR3, a first-round RT-PCR used the HTBI primer set. TCRdb analysed the multiplex PCR reads with MiXCR anew, one entry per CDR3 protein. Among about 540,000 distinct CDR3 sequences listed, 35% to 55% were seen once. Material: peripheral blood or thyroid tissue (not recorded which). Source of these receptors: a woman between 18 and 30 years old with Graves' hyperthyroidism.

Ten or more counts support this clonotype. The chain joins TRBV29-1 to TRBJ1-2; D unresolved. Germline V gene lookup returns CDR1 SQVTM and CDR2 ANQGSEA. This CDR3 contains 14 residues. V lost 1 base, J lost 2 bases, and 11 bases lay in between. The DNA of the CDR3 is TGCAGCGTTGAAGTGGAGGGTTCGAACTATGGCTACACCTTC. Translated, it gives CSVEVEGSNYGYTF.

About this clonotype: This sequence may be a read error, since a much larger clone differs from it by one base. The rearrangement uses TRBV20-1 and TRBJ1-1; TRBD1 aligns across 8 bases. J was trimmed by 11 bases and V by 2 bases; bases with no gene match: 10. This CDR3 comprises 13 residues. CDR1 DFQATT and CDR2 SNEGSKA come from the germline V gene (reference sequence). Written as DNA, the CDR3 is TGCAGTGCTAGATCAAAGACAGGGGCCGGGGCTTTCTTT. Residues: CSARSKTGAGAFF.

This clonotype has a count of ten or more. V usage is TRBV29-1 and J usage is TRBJ2-1; 11 bases line up with TRBD2. CDR1 is SQVTM and CDR2 is ANQGSEA in the germline V gene. The CDR3 extends over 14 amino acids. The trim removed 6 bases at V and 7 bases at J, leaving 8 bases unmatched. The CDR3 DNA sequence: TGCAGCGTCCTAGCGGGAGGAGCAGAAAATGAGCAGTTCTTC. The encoded protein is CSVLAGGAENEQFF.

This clonotype occurred many times. The genes are TRBV12-3 or TRBV12-4 and TRBJ2-7; 8 bases align to TRBD2. V lost 6 bases and J lost 3; bases outside the gene matches: 7. The CDR3 has 14 amino acids. DNA for the CDR3: TGTGCCAGCAGAATAGCGGGACCGCGCTACGAGCAGTACTTC. Translation: CASRIAGPRYEQYF.

V usage is TRBV7-2 and J usage is TRBJ2-5; 11 bases line up with TRBD2. This CDR3 is built from 16 residues. CDR1 SGHTA and CDR2 FQGNSA come from the germline V gene. J gave up 6 bases and V 5 bases, and 11 bases lay outside the gene matches. CDR3 protein: CASSQEVGLAVKTQYF. CDR3 coding DNA: TGTGCCAGCAGCCAAGAGGTGGGACTAGCGGTTAAGACCCAGTACTTC.

The rearrangement links TRBV20-1 to TRBJ1-5; D is unresolved. Germline values: CDR1 DFQATT, CDR2 SNEGSKA (reference sequence). The CDR3 extends over 13 amino acids. V shed 3 bases and J shed 14 bases, with 20 bases lying between them. CDR3 residues: CSASSEGFGYEHF. DNA of the CDR3: TGCAGTGCTAGTTCGGAGGGTTTCGGCTACGAGCATTTT.

Ten or more counts support this clonotype. This chain connects TRBV6-1 to TRBJ2-5; D not resolved. Trimming pared 5 bases from V and 4 bases from J, leaving 14 bases between. The germline CDR1 and CDR2 sequences are MNHNS and SASEGT. This CDR3 spans 14 amino acids. The CDR3 sequence is CASSPKRTVETQYF. CDR3 nucleotide sequence: TGTGCCAGCAGTCCAAAACGAACAGTAGAGACCCAGTACTTC.

This clonotype was observed many times. The chain is built from TRBV24-1 and TRBJ1-5, with D maybe TRBD1 (6 bases). The germline V and J ends were trimmed by 4 bases and 4 bases, with 16 bases remaining between them. There are 16 residues in the CDR3. Germline V gene sequence: CDR1 KGHDR, CDR2 SFDVKD. CDR3 DNA sequence: TGTGCCACCAGTGAGTACCGGGACATATTGAATCAGCCCCAGCATTTT. Translating it yields CATSEYRDILNQPQHF.

This clonotype was observed many times. V is TRBV11-2 and J is TRBJ1-2, with TRBD1 identical over 7 bases. Germline V gives CDR1 SGHAT, CDR2 FQNNGV. The CDR3 runs to 14 residues. J gave up 4 bases and V 5 bases, and 7 bases lay outside the gene matches. CDR3: CASSVRGGSYGYTF. The DNA of the CDR3 is TGTGCCAGCAGCGTCAGGGGGGGAAGCTATGGCTACACCTTC.

This clonotype was counted ten times or more. The chain carries TRBV7-9 and TRBJ2-7, with D possibly TRBD1 on 7 matching bases. Trimming pared 5 bases from V and 1 base from J, leaving 15 bases between. The CDR3 runs 15 residues. Germline V gene sequence: CDR1 SEHNR, CDR2 FQNEAQ (reference sequence). CDR3 sequence: CASSPRDSHSYEQYF. As DNA, the CDR3 is TGTGCCAGCAGCCCGCGGGACAGCCATTCCTACGAGCAGTACTTC.

The J gene is TRBJ2-3, the V gene TRBV11-2; weak D call: TRBD1 (6 bases). The CDR3 is 19 residues long. Germline-derived CDR1 and CDR2 are SGHAT and FQNNGV. Between the trimmed V and J ends, which lost 5 bases and 3 bases, there was a span of 27 bases. The DNA for the CDR3 is TGTGCCAGCAGCCATAAAAGTCGCAGGGGATCTTTTCTTACAGATACGCAGTATTTT. Protein product: CASSHKSRRGSFLTDTQYF.

V gene TRBV12-3 or TRBV12-4 combines with J gene TRBJ1-2; TRBD1 might be the D (5 bases). Between the trimmed V and J ends, which lost 7 bases and 4 bases, there was a span of 19 bases. The CDR3 extends over 15 amino acids. CDR3 amino acids: CASTRAGTGGYGYTF. The CDR3 bases are TGTGCCAGCACCCGGGCAGGGACGGGTGGCTATGGCTACACCTTC.

This clonotype was picked up many times. The chain recombines TRBV10-3 with TRBJ2-5, with no clear D. The CDR3 covers 14 residues. The V end was cut by 4 bases, the J end by 3 bases, with 12 bases between. The V gene's germline CDR1 is ENHRY and CDR2 SYGVKD. Written as DNA, the CDR3 is TGTGCCATCAGTGTAATGTCCGCCGAAGAGACCCAGTACTTC. Translation gives CAISVMSAEETQYF.

As for this clonotype: A junction boundary mismatches the germline segment, possibly from a read error. The J gene is TRBJ1-2, the V gene TRBV2, with TRBD1 as a possible D gene (5 bases). The CDR3 extends over 12 amino acids. Looked up from germline, CDR1 is SNHLY and CDR2 is FYNNEI. CDR3 amino acids: CASRAGMDGYTF. The CDR3 nucleotides are TGCGCCAGCAGAGCAGGGATGGACGGCTACACCTTC.

In this sample, this clonotype turned up many times. This rearrangement joins TRBV20-1 to TRBJ2-5, with 8 nucleotides matching TRBD1. This CDR3 has 16 amino acids. Germline V gives CDR1 DFQATT, CDR2 SNEGSKA (reference sequence). V trimming: 2 bases; J trimming: 6 bases; junction bases outside the gene matches: 14. The CDR3 reads CSARPLTDRVGKTQYF. Written as DNA, the CDR3 is TGCAGTGCTAGACCCCTTACGGACAGGGTGGGGAAGACCCAGTACTTC.

At least ten counts were recorded for this clonotype. The V call is TRBV12-3 or TRBV12-4, the J call TRBJ1-1, with 10 bases that match TRBD1. Unmatched junction bases numbered 9, after V lost 6 bases and J lost 2 bases. CDR3 length: 16 residues. CDR3 DNA: TGTGCCAGCAGATCCCCGCCGACAGGGGGCAACACTGAAGCTTTCTTT. This encodes CASRSPPTGGNTEAFF.

This chain joins TRBV29-1 and TRBJ2-5, with D perhaps TRBD2 (5 bases). Looked up from germline, CDR1 is SQVTM and CDR2 is ANQGSEA. Trimming pared 2 bases from V and 3 bases from J, leaving 13 bases between. The CDR3 runs to 14 residues. The CDR3 protein is CSVELGTGEETQYF. The CDR3 DNA reads TGCAGCGTTGAATTGGGCACCGGGGAAGAGACCCAGTACTTC.

This chain joins TRBV7-3 and TRBJ2-7, with D unclear. V was cut by 1 base and J by 7 bases, with 17 bases left in between. The CDR3 consists of 15 residues. CDR1 and CDR2 (germline): SGHTA, FQGTGA. The CDR3 protein is CASSLRANPRNEQYF. The CDR3 nucleotides read TGTGCCAGCAGCTTAAGGGCCAACCCTAGGAATGAGCAGTACTTC.

Many counts were recorded for this clonotype. The rearrangement joins TRBV7-2 to TRBJ1-5; D may be TRBD1 (5 bases). The V end lost 4 bases, the J end lost 3 bases, and 10 bases lay between the germline ends. Germline V gene sequence: CDR1 SGHTA, CDR2 FQGNSA. The CDR3 extends over 14 amino acids. CDR3 nucleotides: TGTGCCAGCAGCTACCGGGGGGACAATCAGCCCCAGCATTTT. This sequence encodes CASSYRGDNQPQHF.

This clonotype appeared many times. The J gene is TRBJ2-5, the V gene TRBV5-1; a weak D match, TRBD1 (5 bases). V gave up 3 bases and J gave up 2 bases, with 11 bases separating them. CDR3 size: 14 residues. The germline V gene encodes CDR1 SGHRS and CDR2 YFSETQ. The CDR3 bases are TGCGCCAGCAGCTCTAGACAGACACAAGAGACCCAGTACTTC. It codes for CASSSRQTQETQYF.

This clonotype was recorded once. At one boundary the junction diverges from the germline segment, which might be a read error. V and J are TRBV7-9 and TRBJ2-7; 7 nucleotides match TRBD1. Looked up from germline, CDR1 is SEHNR and CDR2 is FQNEAQ (reference sequence). The CDR3 runs 13 residues. The CDR3 loop is CASSQAQGDEQYF. DNA of the CDR3: TGCGCCAGCAGCCAAGCCCAGGGGGATGAGCAGTACTTC.

This clonotype has just a few counts. The chain combines TRBV6-4 with TRBJ1-5, with D perhaps matching TRBD1 (5 bases). The germline V and J ends were trimmed by 6 bases and 7 bases, with 10 bases remaining between them. Germline lookup yields CDR1 MRHNA and CDR2 SNTAGT. The CDR3 length is 12 residues. CDR3 region: CASSRVTQPQHF. The CDR3 coding sequence is TGTGCCAGCAGCAGGGTCACCCAGCCCCAGCATTTT.

As to this clonotype: A read error is likely, as this CDR3 ends without the conserved phenylalanine or tryptophan. It is unclear where the CDR3 begins or ends on the DNA, so no DNA is shown, and the CDR3 is as TCRdb lists it. This chain connects TRBV29-1 to TRBJ2-6; TRBD2, the D gene given by the table, was not confirmed from the DNA. Germline CDR1 and CDR2: SQVTM and ANQGSEA. The CDR3 is 8 residues long, ends included. CDR3 residues: CSAEDETS.

This clonotype showed up many times. The V gene is TRBV19, the J gene TRBJ1-5; a possible D gene is TRBD1 (5 bases). The CDR3 spans 16 residues. Germline V lookup: CDR1 LNHDA, CDR2 SQIVND (reference sequence). Trimming cost V 5 bases and J 7 bases, with 21 bases left between them. Here the CDR3 reads CASSGGRTGQGQPQHF. The CDR3 DNA reads TGTGCCAGTAGTGGGGGAAGGACGGGTCAAGGCCAGCCCCAGCATTTT.

The rearrangement links TRBV29-1 to TRBJ2-5, with D possibly matching TRBD2 (6 bases). Germline loops: CDR1 SQVTM, CDR2 ANQGSEA. The V end lost 2 bases, the J end lost 7 bases, and 8 bases lay between the germline ends. The CDR3 consists of 11 residues. The DNA of the CDR3 is TGCAGCGTTGAACGAGCGGGGACCCAGTACTTC. Residues: CSVERAGTQYF.

The table lists this clonotype with many counts. The rearrangement uses TRBV29-1 and TRBJ1-1; TRBD1 matches 7 bases. This CDR3 has 13 residues. Germline CDR1 and CDR2: SQVTM and ANQGSEA. J lost 7 bases, V lost 6 bases, and 11 bases had no gene match. The CDR3 DNA is TGCAGCGTGACAGGGACCTCTGGCATTGAAGCTTTCTTT. It specifies CSVTGTSGIEAFF. The variable domain in full, with the rest retrieved from reference TRBV29-1 and TRBJ1-1, is SAVISQKPSRDICQRGTSLTIQCQVDSQVTMMFWYRQQPGQSLTLIATANQGSEATYESGFVIDKFPISRPNLTFSTLTVSNMSPEDSSIYLCSVTGTSGIEAFFGQGTRLTVV.

For this clonotype: A much bigger clone sits one base away, suggesting this may be a read error. The J gene is TRBJ1-4, the V gene TRBV6-1; D is ambiguous. V was pared by 1 base and J by 4 bases, with 10 bases between. The CDR3 sequence is 15 residues long. Germline CDR1 and CDR2: MNHNS and SASEGT. The CDR3 protein is CASSEEHGSNEKLFF. CDR3 sequence (DNA): TGTGCCAGCAGTGAAGAGCATGGGAGTAATGAAAAACTGTTTTTT.